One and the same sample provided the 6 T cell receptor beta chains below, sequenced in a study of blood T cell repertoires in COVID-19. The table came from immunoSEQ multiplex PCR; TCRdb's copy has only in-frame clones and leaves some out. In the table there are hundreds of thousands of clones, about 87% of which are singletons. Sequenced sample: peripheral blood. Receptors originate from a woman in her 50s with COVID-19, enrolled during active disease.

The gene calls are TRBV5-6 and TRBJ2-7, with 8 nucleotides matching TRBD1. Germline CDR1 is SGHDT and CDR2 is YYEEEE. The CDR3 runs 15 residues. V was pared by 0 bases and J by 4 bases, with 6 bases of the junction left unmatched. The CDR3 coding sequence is TGTGCCAGCAGCTTGGGCTGGACAGGGCAGTACGAGCAGTACTTC. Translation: CASSLGWTGQYEQYF. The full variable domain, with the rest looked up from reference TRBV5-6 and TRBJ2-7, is DAGVTQSPTHLIKTRGQQVTLRCSPKSGHDTVSWYQQALGQGPQFIFQYYEEEERQRGNFPDRFSGHQFPNYSSELNVNALLLGDSALYLCASSLGWTGQYEQYFGPGTRLTVT.

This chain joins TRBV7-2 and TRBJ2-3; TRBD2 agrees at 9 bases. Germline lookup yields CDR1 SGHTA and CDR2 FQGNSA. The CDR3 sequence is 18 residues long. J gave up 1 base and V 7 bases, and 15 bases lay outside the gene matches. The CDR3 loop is CASNLPSVGGGGTDTQYF. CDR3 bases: TGTGCCAGCAATCTTCCGTCGGTCGGCGGGGGGGGCACAGATACGCAGTATTTT.

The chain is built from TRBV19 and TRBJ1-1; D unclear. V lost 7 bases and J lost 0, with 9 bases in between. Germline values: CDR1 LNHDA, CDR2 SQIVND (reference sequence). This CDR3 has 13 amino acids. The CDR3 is CASTSQLNTEAFF. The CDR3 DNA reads TGTGCCAGTACTTCACAGCTGAACACTGAAGCTTTCTTT.

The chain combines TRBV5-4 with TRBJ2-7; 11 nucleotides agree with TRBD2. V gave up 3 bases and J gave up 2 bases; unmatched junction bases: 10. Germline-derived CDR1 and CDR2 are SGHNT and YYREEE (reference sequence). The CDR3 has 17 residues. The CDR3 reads CASSYHSGRGLTYEQYF. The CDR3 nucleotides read TGTGCCAGCAGCTATCATAGCGGGAGGGGACTTACCTACGAGCAGTACTTC.

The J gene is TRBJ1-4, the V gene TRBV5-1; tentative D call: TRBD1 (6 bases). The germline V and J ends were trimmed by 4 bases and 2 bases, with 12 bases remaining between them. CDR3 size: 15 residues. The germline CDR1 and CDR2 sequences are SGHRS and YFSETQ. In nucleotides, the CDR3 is TGCGCCAGCAGCCCGGACAGACTTACTAATGAAAAACTGTTTTTT. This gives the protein CASSPDRLTNEKLFF.

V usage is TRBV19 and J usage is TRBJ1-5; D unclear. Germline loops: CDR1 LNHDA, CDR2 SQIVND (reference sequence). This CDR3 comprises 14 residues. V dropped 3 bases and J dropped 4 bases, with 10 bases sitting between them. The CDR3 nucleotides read TGTGCCAGTAGTATTGGGTCGGGGAATCAGCCCCAGCATTTT. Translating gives CASSIGSGNQPQHF.